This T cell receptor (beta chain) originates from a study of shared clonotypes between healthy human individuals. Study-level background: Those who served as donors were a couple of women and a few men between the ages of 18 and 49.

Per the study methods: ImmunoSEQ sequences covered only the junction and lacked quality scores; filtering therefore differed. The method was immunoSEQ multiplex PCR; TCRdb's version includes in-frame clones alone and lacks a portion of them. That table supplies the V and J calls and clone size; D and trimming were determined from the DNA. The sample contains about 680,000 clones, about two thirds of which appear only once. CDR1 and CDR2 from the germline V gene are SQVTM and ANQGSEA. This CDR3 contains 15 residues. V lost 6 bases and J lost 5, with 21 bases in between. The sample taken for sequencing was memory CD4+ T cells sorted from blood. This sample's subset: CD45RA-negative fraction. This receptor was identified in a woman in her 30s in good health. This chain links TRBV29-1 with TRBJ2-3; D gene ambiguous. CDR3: CSVERPREEVDTQYF. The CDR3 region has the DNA TGCAGCGTCGAAAGACCGCGAGAAGAGGTAGATACGCAGTATTTT.